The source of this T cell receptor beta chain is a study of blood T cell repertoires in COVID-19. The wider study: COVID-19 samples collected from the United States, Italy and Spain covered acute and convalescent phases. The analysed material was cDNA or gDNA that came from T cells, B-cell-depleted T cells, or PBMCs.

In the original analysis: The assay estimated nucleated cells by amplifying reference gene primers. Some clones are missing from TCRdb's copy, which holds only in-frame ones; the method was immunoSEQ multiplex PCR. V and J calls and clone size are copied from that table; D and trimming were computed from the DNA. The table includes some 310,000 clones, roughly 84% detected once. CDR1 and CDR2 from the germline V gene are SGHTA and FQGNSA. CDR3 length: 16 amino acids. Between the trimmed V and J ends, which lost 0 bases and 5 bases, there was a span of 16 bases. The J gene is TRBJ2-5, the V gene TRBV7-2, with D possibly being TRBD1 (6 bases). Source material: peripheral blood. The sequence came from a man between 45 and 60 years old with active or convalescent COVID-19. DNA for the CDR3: TGTGCCAGCAGCTTAGCTCATGGGGCAAGGGGGGAGACCCAGTACTTC. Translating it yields CASSLAHGARGETQYF.